In its sample, the clone carrying this T cell receptor (beta chain) was seen a few times. The antigen is not known. Trimming at V came to 6 bases and at J to 2 bases, leaving 5 bases not matched to a gene. CDR1 is LGHNA and CDR2 is YSLEER in the germline V gene. CDR3 size: 14 residues. This entry comes from a study of CD8+ T cells in alopecia areata. Study results and limitations: Many expanded lesional clones stayed in scalp and blood while on tofacitinib. Within the top 100, expanded CD8+ clones significantly decreased with tofacitinib, as did scalp clonality. Normal skin's resident alphabeta T cells are also sequenced in scalp samples.

RNA extraction and reverse transcription yielded cDNA as sequencing template. Clones were sequenced by immunoSEQ multiplex PCR, and TCRdb holds only the in-frame ones, with some missing. Of a few hundred thousand clones listed, approximately 57% are singletons. Treatment denoted: oral pan-JAK inhibitor, 5-10 mg twice daily. Punch biopsies of lesional scalp, plus peripheral blood, were taken from alopecia areata patients. The J gene is TRBJ2-3, the V gene TRBV4-3; 7 bases fit TRBD1. The specimen was CD4+ T cells sorted from blood, collected at week 4, from a patient treated with tofacitinib. The sequence came from a human donor with alopecia areata. CDR3 in amino acids: CASRTGANTDTQYF. As DNA, the CDR3 is TGCGCCAGCAGAACAGGGGCTAACACAGATACGCAGTATTTT.